This T cell receptor beta chain came from a study of blood T cell repertoires in COVID-19. About the study: PBMCs, B-cell-depleted T cells, or T cells provided the cDNA or gDNA that made up the material.

Across 20 to 25 US areas, participants ranged in age from roughly 18 to 89 years. The recovered donors of Cohort 3 showed two negative PCRs, clearance, or symptom resolution. Profiling relied on immunoSEQ multiplex PCR, and the TCRdb table lists in-frame clones only, not all of them. Of about 200,000 clones listed, around 89% were seen once; the top ten hold over 1%. The material sequenced was PBMCs or T cells enriched from blood (not recorded which). This receptor was identified in a man aged 25 to 40 who had recovered from COVID-19.

The CDR3 DNA is TGTGCCACCACCGTGGGAGGTGGTGGCTACACCTTC. It yields the protein CATTVGGGGYTF. V gene TRBV13 combines with J gene TRBJ1-2; no clear D. V dropped 10 bases and J dropped 7 bases, with 16 bases sitting between them. The germline V gene has CDR1 PRHDT and CDR2 FYEKMQ (reference sequence). The CDR3 is 12 residues long. The entire variable domain, with the rest obtained from reference TRBV13 and TRBJ1-2, is as follows: AAGVIQSPRHLIKEKRETATLKCYPIPRHDTVYWYQQGPGQDPQFLISFYEKMQSDKGSIPDRFSAQQFSDYHSELNMSSLELGDSALYFCATTVGGGGYTFGSGTRLTVV.